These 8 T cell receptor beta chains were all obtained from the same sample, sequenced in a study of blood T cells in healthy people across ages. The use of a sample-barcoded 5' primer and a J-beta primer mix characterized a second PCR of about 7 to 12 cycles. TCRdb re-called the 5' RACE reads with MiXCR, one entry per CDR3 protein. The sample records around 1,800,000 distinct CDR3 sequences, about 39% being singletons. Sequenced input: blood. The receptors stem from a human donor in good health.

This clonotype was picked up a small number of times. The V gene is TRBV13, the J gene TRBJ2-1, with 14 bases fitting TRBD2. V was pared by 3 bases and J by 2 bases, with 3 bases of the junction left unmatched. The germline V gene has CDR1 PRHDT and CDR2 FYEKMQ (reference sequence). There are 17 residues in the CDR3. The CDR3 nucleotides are TGTGCCAGCAGCTTCCCGACTAGCGGGGGGGCCTACAATGAGCAGTTCTTC. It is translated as CASSFPTSGGAYNEQFF.

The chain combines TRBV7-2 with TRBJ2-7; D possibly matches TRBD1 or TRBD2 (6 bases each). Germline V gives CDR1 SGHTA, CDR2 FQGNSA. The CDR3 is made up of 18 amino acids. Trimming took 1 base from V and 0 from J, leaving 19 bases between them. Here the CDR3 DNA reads TGTGCCAGCAGCTTAGTTGCAGGATGGGGGGCGCCCTCCTACGAGCAGTACTTC. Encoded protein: CASSLVAGWGAPSYEQYF. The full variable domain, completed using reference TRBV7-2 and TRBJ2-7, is GAGVSQSPSNKVTEKGKDVELRCDPISGHTALYWYRQSLGQGLEFLIYFQGNSAPDKSGLPSDRFSAERTGGSVSTLTIQRTQQEDSAVYLCASSLVAGWGAPSYEQYFGPGTRLTVT.

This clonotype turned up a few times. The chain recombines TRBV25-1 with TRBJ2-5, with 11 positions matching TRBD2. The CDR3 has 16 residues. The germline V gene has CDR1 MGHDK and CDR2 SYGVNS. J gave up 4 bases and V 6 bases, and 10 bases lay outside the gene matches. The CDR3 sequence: CASSAFSGGAPETQYF. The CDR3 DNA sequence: TGTGCCAGCAGCGCGTTTAGCGGGGGGGCCCCAGAGACCCAGTACTTC.

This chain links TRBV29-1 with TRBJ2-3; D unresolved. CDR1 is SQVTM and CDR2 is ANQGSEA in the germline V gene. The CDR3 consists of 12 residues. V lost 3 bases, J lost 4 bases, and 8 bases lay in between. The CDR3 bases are TGCAGCGTTGAGAGTATCTCAGATACGCAGTATTTT. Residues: CSVESISDTQYF.

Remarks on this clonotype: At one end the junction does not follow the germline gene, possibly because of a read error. The CDR3, as DNA: TGTGCCAGCAGCTCAACTAGCGGGGGGTCGGATGAGCGGTTCTTC. The encoded protein is CASSSTSGGSDERFF. V usage is TRBV7-8 and J usage is TRBJ2-1; 12 bases match TRBD2. The CDR3 has 15 amino acids. CDR1 SGHVS and CDR2 FQNEAQ come from the germline V gene.

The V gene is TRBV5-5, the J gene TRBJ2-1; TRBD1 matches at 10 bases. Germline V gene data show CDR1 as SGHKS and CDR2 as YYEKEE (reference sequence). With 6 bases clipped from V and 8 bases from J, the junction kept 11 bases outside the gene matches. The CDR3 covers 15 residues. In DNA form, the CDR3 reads TGTGCCAGCACCCCCACCGGGACAGGGGTGGATGAGCAGTTCTTC. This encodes CASTPTGTGVDEQFF.

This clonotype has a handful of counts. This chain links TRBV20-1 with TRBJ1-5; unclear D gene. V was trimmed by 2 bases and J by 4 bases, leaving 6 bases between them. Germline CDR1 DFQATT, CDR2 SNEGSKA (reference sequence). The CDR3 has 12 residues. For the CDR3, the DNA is TGCAGTGCTAGACGGGCGAATCAGCCCCAGCATTTT. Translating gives CSARRANQPQHF.

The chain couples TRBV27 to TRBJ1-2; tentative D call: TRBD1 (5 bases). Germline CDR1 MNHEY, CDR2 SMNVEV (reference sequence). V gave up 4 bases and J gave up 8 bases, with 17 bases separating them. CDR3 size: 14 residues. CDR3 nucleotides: TGTGCCAGCAGTTACCGGCCGGGGGGAGAGGGCTACACCTTC. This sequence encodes CASSYRPGGEGYTF.